Shown below are 19 T cell receptor beta chains from a single sample sequenced in a study of T cell responses to AZD1222 COVID-19 vaccine. Measured with immunoSEQ multiplex PCR; TCRdb has only the in-frame clones, and not every one. The sample yields 67,000 or so clones, 84% seen once. Sequencing was performed on peripheral blood, taken on day 0 of AZD1222 vaccination. All receptors come from an adult in good health.

In its sample, this clone was seen once. This chain links TRBV5-1 with TRBJ2-5; weak D call: TRBD2 (5 bases). This CDR3 is built from 14 residues. Trimming shortened V by 1 base and J by 5 bases, and 12 bases separated the two germline ends. Germline assignment: CDR1 SGHRS and CDR2 YFSETQ. The CDR3 protein is CASSLLTRRETQYF. Written as DNA, the CDR3 is TGCGCCAGCAGCTTGCTAACCAGGAGGGAGACCCAGTACTTC.

This chain joins TRBV18 and TRBJ2-7; 8 bases fit TRBD1. The germline V gene has CDR1 KGHSH and CDR2 LQKENI. J lost 5 bases, V lost 3 bases, and 3 bases had no gene match. The CDR3 covers 13 residues. DNA of the CDR3: TGTGCCAGCTCACCGGACAGGGCCCACGAGCAGTACTTC. Amino acid sequence: CASSPDRAHEQYF.

This clone was observed a handful of times. The V call is TRBV28, the J call TRBJ1-2; 8 positions agree with TRBD1. The length of the CDR3 is 14 residues. With 5 bases clipped from V and 2 bases from J, the junction kept 4 bases outside the gene matches. Germline lookup yields CDR1 MDHEN and CDR2 SYDVKM. The DNA of the CDR3 is TGTGCCAGCAGTCCAGGGGGCGTAAACTATGGCTACACCTTC. Protein sequence: CASSPGGVNYGYTF.

The chain carries TRBV28 and TRBJ1-5; D not resolved. The CDR3 is 16 amino acids. V lost 2 bases to trimming and J lost 1 base, with 12 bases between them. Germline CDR1 and CDR2: MDHEN and SYDVKM. The CDR3 DNA reads as TGTGCCAGCAGTTTAAATGCGGGGTACAGCAATCAGCCCCAGCATTTT. It translates to CASSLNAGYSNQPQHF.

V gene TRBV28 combines with J gene TRBJ2-5; 15 positions match TRBD2. The ends lost 5 bases at V and 4 bases at J; junction bases unmatched: 5. CDR3 length: 16 amino acids. CDR1 and CDR2 (germline): MDHEN, SYDVKM. The CDR3 protein is CASSIGLAGGIETQYF. The CDR3 DNA reads as TGTGCCAGCAGTATCGGACTAGCGGGGGGGATAGAGACCCAGTACTTC.

This chain links TRBV3-1 (or the pseudogene TRBV3-2) with TRBJ2-7, with 9 bases matching TRBD1. The CDR3 length is 15 residues. V gave up 1 base and J gave up 2 bases; unmatched junction bases: 3. Germline CDR1 and CDR2: LGHDT and YNNKEL (reference sequence). The CDR3 nucleotides read TGTGCCAGCAGCCAAGCGAGGACAGGGGCCTACGAGCAGTACTTC. Amino acids: CASSQARTGAYEQYF.

CDR3 nucleotide sequence: TGTGCCAGTAGCCGAAACAGACAGGAGTCTGGCTACACCTTC. This codes for CASSRNRQESGYTF. The rearrangement uses TRBV19 and TRBJ1-2; maybe TRBD1 (6 bases). CDR1 and CDR2 from the germline V gene are LNHDA and SQIVND (reference sequence). This CDR3 region has 14 residues. With 6 bases removed from V and 7 bases from J, the gap between germline ends came to 18 bases.

The chain carries TRBV27 and TRBJ1-6; unclear D gene. The CDR3 runs 17 residues. The germline V gene has CDR1 MNHEY and CDR2 SMNVEV (reference sequence). V lost 7 bases, J lost 0 bases, and 16 bases lay in between. CDR3 in amino acids: CASTPRYSSSYNSPLHF. In DNA form, the CDR3 reads TGTGCCAGCACCCCGAGGTACTCGAGCTCCTATAATTCACCCCTCCACTTT.

The chain employs TRBV7-9 and TRBJ1-1, with D unresolved. The length of the CDR3 is 14 residues. Germline CDR1 SEHNR, CDR2 FQNEAQ (reference sequence). V lost 3 bases to trimming and J lost 1 base, with 9 bases between them. CDR3 protein: CASSFSQANTEAFF. The CDR3 bases are TGTGCCAGCAGCTTCTCCCAGGCGAACACTGAAGCTTTCTTT.

This clone was seen a handful of times. This chain connects TRBV5-4 to TRBJ1-4; D perhaps matches TRBD1 (6 bases). The germline V and J ends were trimmed by 2 bases and 7 bases, with 9 bases remaining between them. CDR3 length: 13 amino acids. CDR1 and CDR2 from the germline V gene are SGHNT and YYREEE (reference sequence). The CDR3: CASSFSTGEKLFF. In DNA form, the CDR3 reads TGTGCCAGCAGCTTTTCGACAGGTGAAAAACTGTTTTTT.

V is TRBV18 and J is TRBJ1-1; D is uncertain. The CDR3 runs 14 residues. V shed 4 bases and J shed 0 bases, with 9 bases lying between them. Germline loops: CDR1 KGHSH, CDR2 LQKENI. Here the CDR3 DNA reads TGTGCCAGCTCACTGCAGGATTTGAACACTGAAGCTTTCTTT. Its protein is CASSLQDLNTEAFF.

The V gene is TRBV6-5, the J gene TRBJ1-4, with 9 bases matching TRBD1. This CDR3 is 15 amino acids long. The trim removed 6 bases at V and 7 bases at J, leaving 9 bases unmatched. CDR1 is MNHEY, CDR2 SVGAGI, per germline. The CDR3 sequence: CASREGQGGGEKLFF. CDR3 coding DNA: TGTGCCAGCAGAGAGGGACAGGGAGGTGGTGAAAAACTGTTTTTT.

V gene TRBV6-6 combines with J gene TRBJ1-1; D is unresolved. V lost 0 bases and J 2 bases, leaving 13 bases between the germline ends. The CDR3 contains 16 residues. CDR1 and CDR2 (germline): MNHNY, SVGAGI (reference sequence). CDR3 in amino acids: CASSYSGSHLNTEAFF. For the CDR3, the DNA is TGTGCCAGCAGTTACTCCGGCAGCCACTTAAACACTGAAGCTTTCTTT.

The V call is TRBV2, the J call TRBJ2-5; D possibly corresponds to TRBD2 (5 bases). The germline CDR1 and CDR2 sequences are SNHLY and FYNNEI. Trimming took 2 bases from V and 2 from J, leaving 9 bases between them. The CDR3 sequence is 14 residues long. The DNA for the CDR3 is TGTGCCAGCAGTGAATTGACTACTCAAGAGACCCAGTACTTC. It encodes CASSELTTQETQYF.

The chain joins TRBV15 to TRBJ2-3; 8 bases are shared with TRBD1. Germline CDR1 LNHNV, CDR2 YYDKDF (reference sequence). Trimming removed 1 base from V and 2 bases from J; junction bases left unmatched: 8. The CDR3 is 17 residues long. The CDR3 sequence is CATSRARQGSLTDTQYF. In DNA, the CDR3 is TGTGCCACCAGCAGAGCACGACAGGGGTCCCTCACAGATACGCAGTATTTT.

The chain employs TRBV29-1 and TRBJ1-1, with 8 bases identical to TRBD1. Germline loops: CDR1 SQVTM, CDR2 ANQGSEA. V shed 6 bases and J 4 bases; nucleotides not matched to a gene: 19. The CDR3 totals 17 residues. The CDR3 coding sequence is TGCAGCGTACCGCAGACTTCAGGGGGCGTCTTGGTCACTGAAGCTTTCTTT. It yields the protein CSVPQTSGGVLVTEAFF.

The chain couples TRBV6-1 to TRBJ1-3; D is unclear. Trimming shortened V by 2 bases and J by 2 bases, and 7 bases separated the two germline ends. The V gene's germline CDR1 is MNHNS and CDR2 SASEGT. This CDR3 spans 14 amino acids. CDR3 nucleotides: TGTGCCAGCAGTGAATCCGGGGCTGGAAACACCATATATTTT. Protein: CASSESGAGNTIYF.

This chain links TRBV19 with TRBJ1-1; 7 bases match TRBD1. CDR1 and CDR2 (germline): LNHDA, SQIVND (reference sequence). V lost 5 bases and J lost 4; bases outside the gene matches: 1. The CDR3 is made up of 12 amino acids. This CDR3 reads CASSQGGTEAFF. In nucleotides, the CDR3 is TGTGCCAGTAGTCAGGGGGGCACTGAAGCTTTCTTT.

The rearrangement joins TRBV30 to TRBJ1-3, with no clear D. The length of the CDR3 is 11 residues. The V end was cut by 4 bases, the J end by 2 bases, with 3 bases between. Germline loops: CDR1 GTSNPN, CDR2 SVGIG (reference sequence). DNA of the CDR3: TGTGCCTGGACCGCTGGAAACACCATATATTTT. Protein: CAWTAGNTIYF.